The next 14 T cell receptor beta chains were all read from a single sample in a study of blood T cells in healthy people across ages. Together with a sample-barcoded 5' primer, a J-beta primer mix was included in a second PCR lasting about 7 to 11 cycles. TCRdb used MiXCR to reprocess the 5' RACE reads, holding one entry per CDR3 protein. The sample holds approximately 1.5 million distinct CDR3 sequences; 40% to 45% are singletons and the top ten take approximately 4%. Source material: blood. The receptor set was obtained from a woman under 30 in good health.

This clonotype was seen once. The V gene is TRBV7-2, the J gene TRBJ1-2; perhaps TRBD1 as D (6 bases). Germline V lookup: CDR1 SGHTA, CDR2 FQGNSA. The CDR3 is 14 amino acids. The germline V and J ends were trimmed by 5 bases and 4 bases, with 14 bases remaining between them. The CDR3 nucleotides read TGTGCCAGCAGCGTAGGGGGGGAGTTCTATGGCTACACCTTC. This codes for CASSVGGEFYGYTF.

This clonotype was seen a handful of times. In DNA, the CDR3 is TGTGCCAGCACACCATCTACAGAGACCTATAATTCACCCCTCCACTTT. This gives the protein CASTPSTETYNSPLHF. The chain recombines TRBV28 with TRBJ1-6, with D uncertain. The V gene's germline CDR1 is MDHEN and CDR2 SYDVKM. The CDR3 contains 16 residues. Between the trimmed V and J ends, which lost 7 bases and 2 bases, there was a span of 15 bases.

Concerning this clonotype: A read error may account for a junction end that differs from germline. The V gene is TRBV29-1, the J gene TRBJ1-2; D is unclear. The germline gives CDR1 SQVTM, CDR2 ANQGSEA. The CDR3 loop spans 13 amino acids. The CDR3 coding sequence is TGCGGCGTTGAAACTCGAGACTTAACTGGCTACACCTTC. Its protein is CGVETRDLTGYTF.

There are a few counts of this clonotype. The CDR3 loop reads CAISESGRDQETQYF. The DNA of the CDR3 is TGTGCCATCAGTGAGTCAGGCAGGGACCAAGAGACCCAGTACTTC. The chain has TRBV10-3 and TRBJ2-5, with D possibly matching TRBD1 (5 bases). The germline V gene has CDR1 ENHRY and CDR2 SYGVKD. CDR3 length: 15 residues. V gave up 0 bases and J gave up 0 bases, with 8 bases separating them.

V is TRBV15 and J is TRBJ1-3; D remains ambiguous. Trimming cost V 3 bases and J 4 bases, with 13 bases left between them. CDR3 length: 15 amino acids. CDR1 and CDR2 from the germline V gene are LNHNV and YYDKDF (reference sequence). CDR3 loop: CATSSGDLKGNTIYF. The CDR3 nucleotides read TGTGCCACCAGCAGCGGGGATTTAAAAGGAAACACCATATATTTT.

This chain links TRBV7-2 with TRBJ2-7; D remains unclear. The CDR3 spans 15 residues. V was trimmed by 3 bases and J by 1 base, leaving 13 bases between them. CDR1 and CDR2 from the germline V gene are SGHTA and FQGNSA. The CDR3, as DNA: TGTGCCAGCAGCTTCGCCAGCCGTCCTTCCTACGAGCAGTACTTC. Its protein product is CASSFASRPSYEQYF. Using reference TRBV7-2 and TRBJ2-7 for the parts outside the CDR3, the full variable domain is GAGVSQSPSNKVTEKGKDVELRCDPISGHTALYWYRQSLGQGLEFLIYFQGNSAPDKSGLPSDRFSAERTGGSVSTLTIQRTQQEDSAVYLCASSFASRPSYEQYFGPGTRLTVT.

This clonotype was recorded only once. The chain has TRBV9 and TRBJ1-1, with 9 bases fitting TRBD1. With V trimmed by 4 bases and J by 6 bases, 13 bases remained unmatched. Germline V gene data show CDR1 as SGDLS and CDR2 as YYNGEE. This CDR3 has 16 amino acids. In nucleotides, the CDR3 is TGTGCCAGCAGCTTAACAGGGGGCCCGGTTATGGCTGAAGCTTTCTTT. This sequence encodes CASSLTGGPVMAEAFF.

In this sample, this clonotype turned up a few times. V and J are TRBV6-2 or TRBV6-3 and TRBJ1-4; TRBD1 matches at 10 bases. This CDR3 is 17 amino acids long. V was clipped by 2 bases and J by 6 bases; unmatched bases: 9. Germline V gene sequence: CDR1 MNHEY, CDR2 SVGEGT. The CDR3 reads CASSYAGQGEGDEKLFF. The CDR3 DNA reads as TGTGCCAGCAGTTACGCCGGACAGGGGGAAGGGGATGAAAAACTGTTTTTT.

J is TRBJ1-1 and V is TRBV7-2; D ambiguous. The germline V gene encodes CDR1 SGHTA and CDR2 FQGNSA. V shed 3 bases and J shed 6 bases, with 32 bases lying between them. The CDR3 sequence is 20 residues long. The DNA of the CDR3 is TGTGCCAGCAGCTTTGAAGTCTACAGTCTTCGCCTTCGGAATGGCGCTGAAGCTTTCTTT. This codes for CASSFEVYSLRLRNGAEAFF.

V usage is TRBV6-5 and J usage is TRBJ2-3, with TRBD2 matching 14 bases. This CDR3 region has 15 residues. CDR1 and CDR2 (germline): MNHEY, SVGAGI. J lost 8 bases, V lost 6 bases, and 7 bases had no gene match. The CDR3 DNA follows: TGTGCCAGCAGCCCGACTAGCGGGGGGGCCGTTACGCAGTATTTT. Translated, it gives CASSPTSGGAVTQYF.

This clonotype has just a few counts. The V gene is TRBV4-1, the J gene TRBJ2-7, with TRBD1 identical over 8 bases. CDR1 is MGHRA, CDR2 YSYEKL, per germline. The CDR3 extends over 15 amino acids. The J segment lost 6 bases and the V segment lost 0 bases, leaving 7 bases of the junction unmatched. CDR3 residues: CASSQDSTGVGEQYF. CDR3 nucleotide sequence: TGCGCCAGCAGCCAAGATTCGACAGGGGTGGGCGAGCAGTACTTC.

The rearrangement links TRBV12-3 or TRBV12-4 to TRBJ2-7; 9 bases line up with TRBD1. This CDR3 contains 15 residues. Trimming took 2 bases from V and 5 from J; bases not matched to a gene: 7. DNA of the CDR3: TGTGCCAGCAGTTTAAGGGACAGGGACTCTCACGAGCAGTACTTC. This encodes CASSLRDRDSHEQYF.

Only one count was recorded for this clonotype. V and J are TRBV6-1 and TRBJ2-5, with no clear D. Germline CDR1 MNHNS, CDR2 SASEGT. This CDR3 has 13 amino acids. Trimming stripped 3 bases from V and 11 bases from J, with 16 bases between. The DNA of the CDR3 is TGTGCCAGCAGTGACCTCGCGAGTACTCAGCAGTACTTC. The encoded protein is CASSDLASTQQYF.

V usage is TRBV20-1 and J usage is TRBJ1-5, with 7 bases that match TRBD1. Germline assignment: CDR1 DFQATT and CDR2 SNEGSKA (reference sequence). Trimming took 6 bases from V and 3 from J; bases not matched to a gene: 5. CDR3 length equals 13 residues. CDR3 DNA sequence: TGCAGTGCCCCACAGGGGCCCAATCAGCCCCAGCATTTT. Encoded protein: CSAPQGPNQPQHF.